Presented here are 16 T cell receptor beta chains from one specimen sequenced in a study of blood T cell repertoires in COVID-19. Using immunoSEQ multiplex PCR, the repertoire was profiled, and TCRdb retains in-frame clones only, with some absent. The sample shows about 190,000 clones, 70% to 80% of them seen only once. The sample consisted of peripheral blood. Every receptor here comes from a man aged 50 to 59 who had recovered from COVID-19.

The V gene is TRBV28, the J gene TRBJ2-1; D is uncertain. CDR1 is MDHEN and CDR2 is SYDVKM in the germline V gene. Trimming removed 3 bases from V and 0 bases from J, with 9 bases in between. This CDR3 is built from 15 residues. The CDR3 reads CASSFSRSSYNEQFF. CDR3 nucleotide sequence: TGTGCCAGCAGTTTTTCCCGGAGCTCCTACAATGAGCAGTTCTTC.

V usage is TRBV5-1 and J usage is TRBJ1-3; TRBD1 might be the D (5 bases). CDR3 size: 16 residues. Per germline, CDR1 SGHRS and CDR2 YFSETQ. V lost 0 bases to trimming and J lost 0 bases, with 10 bases between them. The CDR3 sequence is CASSLAGAHSGNTIYF. The CDR3 DNA sequence: TGCGCCAGCAGCTTGGCTGGGGCTCACTCTGGAAACACCATATATTTT.

The table lists this clone with a few counts. V usage is TRBV7-2 and J usage is TRBJ2-1; D possibly corresponds to TRBD1 (6 bases). This CDR3 contains 14 residues. CDR1 SGHTA and CDR2 FQGNSA come from the germline V gene. Trimming left V 10 bases short and J 2 bases short, with 15 bases between. The CDR3 reads CATRWTEAYNEQFF. In DNA, the CDR3 is TGTGCCACCCGGTGGACAGAAGCCTACAATGAGCAGTTCTTC.

The chain uses TRBV7-2 and TRBJ2-5; maybe TRBD2 (5 bases). This CDR3 is built from 15 residues. V lost 1 base and J 4 bases, leaving 13 bases between the germline ends. Germline values: CDR1 SGHTA, CDR2 FQGNSA. The CDR3 DNA reads TGTGCCAGCAGCTTAGTTCTAGGTGGGAGAGAGACCCAGTACTTC. Translated, it gives CASSLVLGGRETQYF.

The chain couples TRBV21-1 to TRBJ2-1; TRBD2, the D gene given by the table, was not confirmed from the DNA. TRBV21-1 is a documented pseudogene. This CDR3 is 15 amino acids long. The CDR3 DNA reads TGTGCCAGCCTCGGGAGACCTAGCTCCTACAATGAGCAGTTCTTC. Its protein is CASLGRPSSYNEQFF.

DNA for the CDR3: TGTGCCAGCAGTTTAGACAGGGCAGAAAAACTGTTTTTT. This encodes CASSLDRAEKLFF. The chain is built from TRBV27 and TRBJ1-4, with 7 nucleotides matching TRBD1. The CDR3 totals 13 residues. The germline V gene has CDR1 MNHEY and CDR2 SMNVEV (reference sequence). V shed 2 bases and J 8 bases; nucleotides not matched to a gene: 2. The full variable domain, completed using reference TRBV27 and TRBJ1-4, is EAQVTQNPRYLITVTGKKLTVTCSQNMNHEYMSWYRQDPGLGLRQIYYSMNVEVTDKGDVPEGYKVSRKEKRNFPLILESPSPNQTSLYFCASSLDRAEKLFFGSGTQLSVL.

The rearrangement links TRBV7-2 to TRBJ2-3, with 14 nucleotides matching TRBD2. Per germline, CDR1 SGHTA and CDR2 FQGNSA. V was clipped by 5 bases and J by 4 bases; unmatched bases: 5. The CDR3 consists of 16 residues. The CDR3 coding sequence is TGTGCCAGCAGCACGGGACTAGCGGGAGTTGCAGATACGCAGTATTTT. Residues: CASSTGLAGVADTQYF.

The gene calls are TRBV30 and TRBJ2-7, with 13 nucleotides matching TRBD2. This CDR3 is built from 14 residues. V was clipped by 5 bases and J by 6 bases; unmatched bases: 7. The germline V gene encodes CDR1 GTSNPN and CDR2 SVGIG (reference sequence). CDR3 sequence reads: CAWDKGLAGVEQYF. As DNA, the CDR3 is TGTGCCTGGGATAAAGGACTAGCGGGAGTCGAGCAGTACTTC. Drawing the rest from reference TRBV30 and TRBJ2-7, the complete variable domain is SQTIHQWPATLVQPVGSPLSLECTVEGTSNPNLYWYRQAAGRGLQLLFYSVGIGQISSEVPQNLSASRPQDRQFILSSKKLLLSDSGFYLCAWDKGLAGVEQYFGPGTRLTVT.

The chain uses TRBV4-1 and TRBJ2-1; the match to TRBD2 covers 9 bases. Germline CDR1 reads MGHRA; CDR2 reads YSYEKL. V dropped 1 base and J dropped 5; count of bases not matched to a gene: 6. The CDR3 runs 16 residues. DNA for the CDR3: TGCGCCAGCAGCCAAGCCGGGACTAGCCGGAACAATGAGCAGTTCTTC. This codes for CASSQAGTSRNNEQFF.

The chain recombines TRBV19 with TRBJ2-7; the match to TRBD2 covers 7 bases. This CDR3 is 13 amino acids long. The germline CDR1 and CDR2 sequences are LNHDA and SQIVND (reference sequence). After removal of 4 bases from V and 5 bases from J, the junction contained 5 bases not matched to a gene. This CDR3 is CASSRGLVHEQYF. CDR3 nucleotide sequence: TGTGCCAGTAGTAGAGGACTAGTCCACGAGCAGTACTTC.

V and J are TRBV5-1 and TRBJ2-5; the match to TRBD1 covers 9 bases. V was pared by 0 bases and J by 4 bases, with 7 bases of the junction left unmatched. The CDR3 is 16 amino acids. CDR1 is SGHRS and CDR2 is YFSETQ in the germline V gene. Written as DNA, the CDR3 is TGCGCCAGCAGCTTGGTCGGGGACAGGGTCCCAGAGACCCAGTACTTC. Its translation: CASSLVGDRVPETQYF. The full variable domain, with the rest looked up from reference TRBV5-1 and TRBJ2-5, is KAGVTQTPRYLIKTRGQQVTLSCSPISGHRSVSWYQQTPGQGLQFLFEYFSETQRNKGNFPGRFSGRQFSNSRSEMNVSTLELGDSALYLCASSLVGDRVPETQYFGPGTRLLVL.

The gene calls are TRBV14 and TRBJ1-1; D remains unclear. V was shortened by 1 base and J by 5 bases, with 17 bases between the two germline ends. The CDR3 sequence is 16 residues long. Germline CDR1 is SGHDN and CDR2 is FVKESK. CDR3 in DNA: TGTGCCAGCAGCCAAGGACGGACTACTAGTGGGACTGAAGCTTTCTTT. Amino acid sequence: CASSQGRTTSGTEAFF.

The gene calls are TRBV19 and TRBJ2-7; perhaps TRBD1 as D (7 bases). V lost 6 bases and J lost 4, with 19 bases in between. CDR1 LNHDA and CDR2 SQIVND come from the germline V gene (reference sequence). The CDR3 spans 15 residues. The DNA for the CDR3 is TGTGCCAGTAGCGAATCAGCAGGGGGACTTTACGAGCAGTACTTC. Encoded protein: CASSESAGGLYEQYF.

The chain employs TRBV11-2 and TRBJ1-1, with 7 bases matching TRBD1. Germline V gene sequence: CDR1 SGHAT, CDR2 FQNNGV. This CDR3 is built from 14 residues. The ends lost 4 bases at V and 5 bases at J; junction bases unmatched: 7. CDR3 residues: CASSSNRGWTEAFF. CDR3 sequence (DNA): TGTGCCAGCAGCTCAAACAGGGGATGGACTGAAGCTTTCTTT.

The chain recombines TRBV7-8 with TRBJ2-7, with 8 bases fitting TRBD1. Looked up from germline, CDR1 is SGHVS and CDR2 is FQNEAQ. Trimming took 3 bases from V and 4 from J; bases not matched to a gene: 2. CDR3 length equals 13 residues. The CDR3 region has the DNA TGTGCCAGCAGCTTCGACAGGGGATACGAGCAGTACTTC. This codes for CASSFDRGYEQYF. Supplemented by reference TRBV7-8 and TRBJ2-7, the full variable domain reads GAGVSQSPRYKVAKRGQDVALRCDPISGHVSLFWYQQALGQGPEFLTYFQNEAQLDKSGLPSDRFFAERPEGSVSTLKIQRTQQEDSAVYLCASSFDRGYEQYFGPGTRLTVT.

CDR3 bases: TGCGCCAGCAGCGCCGACGGACAGGGCCACATTCAGTACTTC. Its translation: CASSADGQGHIQYF. V usage is TRBV5-1 and J usage is TRBJ2-4; TRBD1 matches at 8 bases. The CDR3 is 14 residues long. CDR1 is SGHRS and CDR2 is YFSETQ in the germline V gene. V shed 4 bases and J 8 bases; nucleotides not matched to a gene: 8.